Detailed here is one T cell receptor beta chain. Its specificity is not known. This record belongs to a study of radiotherapy plus CTLA-4 blockade in lung cancer. In the study overall: Objective responses were seen in around 18% of patients, disease control in around 31%. Overall study findings and caveats: After treatment with radiotherapy plus ipilimumab, TCR clones that came from the tumor expanded in blood. How blood T cell clones changed early, along with interferon-beta, reportedly forecast response best.

TCRdb keeps only in-frame clones here, not all; method: immunoSEQ multiplex PCR. The sample lists about 91,000 clones; roughly 70% were seen once. With V trimmed by 0 bases and J by 3 bases, 0 bases remained unmatched. The CDR3 is made up of 15 amino acids. The germline V gene encodes CDR1 SGHRS and CDR2 YFSETQ. The chain carries TRBV5-1 and TRBJ2-2, with 9 nucleotides matching TRBD1. The material sequenced was peripheral blood, taken from a patient treated with radiotherapy plus ipilimumab. The sequence derives from a human donor with non-small cell lung cancer that progressed on radiotherapy plus ipilimumab. CDR3 nucleotide sequence: TGCGCCAGCAGCTTGGGGGACAGGGACACCGGGGAGCTGTTTTTT. Encoded protein: CASSLGDRDTGELFF.